This T cell receptor (beta chain) was profiled in a study of technical replicates of blood from a few donors. CDR3 length equals 14 residues. V lost 8 bases and J lost 1; bases outside the gene matches: 4. CDR1 is SGHAT and CDR2 is FQDESV in the germline V gene (reference sequence). Measured with immunoSEQ multiplex PCR; TCRdb has only the in-frame clones, and not every one. The sample gives fewer than 90,000 clones, about 93% of which show up once; 0.25% is in the top ten. The origin of this receptor is a human donor in good health. Sequencing was carried out using T cells isolated from PBMCs. This rearrangement joins TRBV11-1 to TRBJ2-2; 7 nucleotides line up with TRBD1. CDR3: CASGRTGNTGELFF. The CDR3 DNA follows: TGTGCCAGCGGAAGGACAGGGAACACCGGGGAGCTGTTTTTT.